A single sample is the source of the 22 T cell receptor beta chains below, sequenced in a study of blood T cell repertoires in COVID-19. Generated by immunoSEQ multiplex PCR, the TCRdb table keeps only in-frame clones and is missing some. The sample lists about 280,000 clones; around 91% were seen once. Sequencing was performed on PBMCs or T cells enriched from blood (not recorded which). Source of these receptors: a woman between 18 and 29 years old with acute COVID-19.

This clone has a handful of counts. In nucleotides, the CDR3 is TGTGCCAGCAGTTTCCGTCTAGCGGGGTCGGGGGTTAGGACCGGGGAGCTGTTTTTT. It yields the protein CASSFRLAGSGVRTGELFF. V and J are TRBV27 and TRBJ2-2; TRBD2 aligns across 9 bases. Germline V gives CDR1 MNHEY, CDR2 SMNVEV (reference sequence). This CDR3 is built from 19 residues. The J segment lost 5 bases and the V segment lost 3 bases, leaving 16 bases of the junction unmatched.

The rearrangement uses TRBV7-2 and TRBJ2-5; 9 bases align to TRBD2. This CDR3 comprises 17 residues. V trimming: 4 bases; J trimming: 5 bases; junction bases outside the gene matches: 14. CDR1 is SGHTA and CDR2 is FQGNSA in the germline V gene. The CDR3 DNA reads TGTGCCAGCAGCTCCAAAACACTAGCGGGCCAGACCGAGACCCAGTACTTC. It codes for CASSSKTLAGQTETQYF.

Concerning this clone itself: Distinct nucleotide sequences in the sample also encode this CDR3. V gene TRBV28 combines with J gene TRBJ2-1; 13 nucleotides line up with TRBD2. The CDR3 is made up of 14 amino acids. V shed 9 bases and J 5 bases; nucleotides not matched to a gene: 4. Germline-derived CDR1 and CDR2 are MDHEN and SYDVKM. CDR3 region: CASQLAGGDNEQFF. CDR3 nucleotides: TGTGCCAGTCAACTAGCGGGAGGGGACAATGAGCAGTTCTTC. The whole variable domain, remainder taken from reference TRBV28 and TRBJ2-1, is DVKVTQSSRYLVKRTGEKVFLECVQDMDHENMFWYRQDPGLGLRLIYFSYDVKMKEKGDIPEGYSVSREKKERFSLILESASTNQTSMYLCASQLAGGDNEQFFGPGTRLTVL.

The chain couples TRBV5-6 to TRBJ2-1; TRBD1 matches 7 bases. Germline V gene data show CDR1 as SGHDT and CDR2 as YYEEEE. The CDR3 is 13 amino acids. Trimming took 7 bases from V and 6 from J; bases not matched to a gene: 7. The CDR3 sequence is CASGRQGSNEQFF. The CDR3 DNA is TGTGCCAGCGGCAGACAGGGAAGCAATGAGCAGTTCTTC.

The chain couples TRBV19 to TRBJ1-4; the D gene is possibly TRBD1 (6 bases). Trimming removed 5 bases at V and 2 bases at J, with 15 bases between. Germline loops: CDR1 LNHDA, CDR2 SQIVND (reference sequence). This CDR3 has 16 residues. In nucleotides, the CDR3 is TGTGCCAGTAGTTATCGGGGGGCCAGGACTAATGAAAAACTGTTTTTT. Translating gives CASSYRGARTNEKLFF.

The gene calls are TRBV5-4 and TRBJ1-1; 8 bases fit TRBD1. The J segment lost 2 bases and the V segment lost 3 bases, leaving 9 bases of the junction unmatched. Looked up from germline, CDR1 is SGHNT and CDR2 is YYREEE (reference sequence). The CDR3 extends over 16 amino acids. The CDR3: CASSSSFGTGNTEAFF. CDR3 DNA: TGTGCCAGCAGCTCCTCTTTTGGGACAGGAAACACTGAAGCTTTCTTT.

The rearrangement uses TRBV19 and TRBJ1-1, with 10 bases aligning to TRBD1. The CDR3 consists of 12 residues. V lost 7 bases to trimming and J lost 11 bases; unmatched junction nucleotides: 7. CDR1 and CDR2 from the germline V gene are LNHDA and SQIVND (reference sequence). The CDR3 DNA reads TGTGCCAGTACCGGGGACAGGGGAGATGCTTTCTTT. Encoded protein: CASTGDRGDAFF. Looking up the rest from reference TRBV19 and TRBJ1-1 gives the full variable domain: DGGITQSPKYLFRKEGQNVTLSCEQNLNHDAMYWYRQDPGQGLRLIYYSQIVNDFQKGDIAEGYSVSREKKESFPLTVTSAQKNPTAFYLCASTGDRGDAFFGQGTRLTVV.

The chain combines TRBV5-4 with TRBJ2-4; 7 bases align to TRBD2. CDR3 size: 17 residues. Per the germline V gene, CDR1 is SGHNT and CDR2 is YYREEE (reference sequence). V shed 2 bases, J shed 9 bases, and the junction held 17 bases outside the gene matches. For the CDR3, the DNA is TGTGCCAGCAGCTTTGGAGGCGGGAGTAAGGAGCGGGGCATTCAGTACTTC. Protein: CASSFGGGSKERGIQYF.

The gene calls are TRBV6-1 and TRBJ2-3, with 9 bases fitting TRBD2. Germline trimming cut 1 base from V and 4 bases from J; bases unmatched to any gene: 9. The CDR3 extends over 17 amino acids. Germline V gives CDR1 MNHNS, CDR2 SASEGT. The DNA for the CDR3 is TGTGCCAGCAGTGAAGTCCTTAGCGGGAGTGGGGCAGATACGCAGTATTTT. Amino acids: CASSEVLSGSGADTQYF.

The chain combines TRBV7-2 with TRBJ2-1, with D tentatively TRBD2 (5 bases). The germline gives CDR1 SGHTA, CDR2 FQGNSA. Trimming took off 1 base at V and 9 bases at J, with 16 bases between the two ends. This CDR3 has 15 residues. The CDR3 DNA follows: TGTGCCAGCAGCTTAGGGTCTAGCATTGGTGTTGAGCAGTTCTTC. Its protein is CASSLGSSIGVEQFF. Full variable domain (rest looked up from reference TRBV7-2 and TRBJ2-1): GAGVSQSPSNKVTEKGKDVELRCDPISGHTALYWYRQSLGQGLEFLIYFQGNSAPDKSGLPSDRFSAERTGGSVSTLTIQRTQQEDSAVYLCASSLGSSIGVEQFFGPGTRLTVL.

The sample holds a few counts of this clone. CDR3 coding DNA: TGTGCCAGCACCGTACTCCGGGGGACCTCCTACGAGCAGTACTTC. Protein product: CASTVLRGTSYEQYF. The chain joins TRBV27 to TRBJ2-7; D possibly corresponds to TRBD2 (6 bases). Per germline, CDR1 MNHEY and CDR2 SMNVEV (reference sequence). This CDR3 contains 15 residues. The V gene lost 7 bases and the J gene lost 0 bases, with 16 bases spanning the gap.

This chain uses TRBV2 with TRBJ2-1, with a possible D match to TRBD2 (7 bases). This CDR3 is built from 13 residues. Per germline, CDR1 SNHLY and CDR2 FYNNEI. The DNA of the CDR3 is TGTGCGGGGGGGCTAGCCACCTACAATGAGCAGTTCTTC. It codes for CAGGLATYNEQFF.

The V gene is TRBV2, the J gene TRBJ2-5; D uncertain. The CDR3 is made up of 14 amino acids. V lost 0 bases and J lost 4, with 9 bases in between. Per the germline V gene, CDR1 is SNHLY and CDR2 is FYNNEI. The CDR3 DNA is TGTGCCAGCAGTGAAGCTGAGGTCCGAGAGACCCAGTACTTC. Translation gives CASSEAEVRETQYF. The full variable domain, rest sourced from reference TRBV2 and TRBJ2-5, is EPEVTQTPSHQVTQMGQEVILRCVPISNHLYFYWYRQILGQKVEFLVSFYNNEISEKSEIFDDQFSVERPDGSNFTLKIRSTKLEDSAMYFCASSEAEVRETQYFGPGTRLLVL.

The J gene is TRBJ1-3, the V gene TRBV18, with a weak D call TRBD1 (5 bases). Between the trimmed V and J ends, which lost 8 bases and 0 bases, there was a span of 8 bases. The CDR3 is 13 amino acids. CDR1 is KGHSH, CDR2 LQKENI, per germline. CDR3 region: CASVQVSGNTIYF. The CDR3 nucleotides read TGTGCCAGCGTACAGGTCTCTGGAAACACCATATATTTT.

The rearrangement joins TRBV24-1 to TRBJ2-5; 7 nucleotides align to TRBD2. CDR1 KGHDR and CDR2 SFDVKD come from the germline V gene. The CDR3 runs to 14 residues. Germline trimming cut 3 bases from V and 5 bases from J; bases unmatched to any gene: 5. CDR3 sequence reads: CATSDGTTVETQYF. The CDR3 DNA reads as TGTGCCACCAGTGATGGGACTACGGTGGAGACCCAGTACTTC.

The chain couples TRBV5-1 to TRBJ1-2; 12 positions match TRBD1. Germline lookup yields CDR1 SGHRS and CDR2 YFSETQ. The V and J ends lost 5 bases and 4 bases, in that order; junction bases with no gene match: 12. CDR3 size: 17 residues. CDR3 amino acids: CASRGGTGGAWTYGYTF. CDR3 bases: TGCGCCAGCAGAGGGGGGACAGGGGGCGCCTGGACCTATGGCTACACCTTC. Complete variable domain (other parts from reference TRBV5-1 and TRBJ1-2): KAGVTQTPRYLIKTRGQQVTLSCSPISGHRSVSWYQQTPGQGLQFLFEYFSETQRNKGNFPGRFSGRQFSNSRSEMNVSTLELGDSALYLCASRGGTGGAWTYGYTFGSGTRLTVV.

In its sample, this clone was seen once. J is TRBJ1-2 and V is TRBV2; TRBD1 is a possible D gene (5 bases). V shed 4 bases and J shed 3 bases, with 9 bases lying between them. The germline gives CDR1 SNHLY, CDR2 FYNNEI. The CDR3 is made up of 13 amino acids. The CDR3: CASSAEGYYGYTF. The CDR3 DNA sequence: TGTGCCAGCAGTGCGGAGGGGTACTATGGCTACACCTTC.

Details on this clone: Other DNA sequences from this sample encode an identical CDR3 as well. The V call is TRBV12-3 or TRBV12-4, the J call TRBJ1-1, with unresolved D. Trimming cost V 2 bases and J 0 bases, with 4 bases left between them. The CDR3 is made up of 13 amino acids. The CDR3 reads CASSLQVNTEAFF. For the CDR3, the DNA is TGTGCCAGCAGTTTACAGGTGAACACTGAAGCTTTCTTT.

V is TRBV7-9 and J is TRBJ2-1; TRBD2 matches at 9 bases. Germline assignment: CDR1 SEHNR and CDR2 FQNEAQ (reference sequence). Trimming removed 3 bases from V and 4 bases from J; junction bases left unmatched: 7. The CDR3 length is 16 residues. The CDR3 sequence: CASSFAGGRAYNEQFF. In DNA form, the CDR3 reads TGTGCCAGCAGCTTCGCGGGCGGGAGGGCTTACAATGAGCAGTTCTTC.

J is TRBJ2-1 and V is TRBV27, with TRBD2 identical over 14 bases. Germline lookup yields CDR1 MNHEY and CDR2 SMNVEV (reference sequence). With 1 base clipped from V and 10 bases from J, the junction kept 12 bases outside the gene matches. CDR3 length: 18 amino acids. DNA for the CDR3: TGTGCCAGCAGTTTATATGGGGAGGGACTAGCGGGAGTCAGCGAGCAGTTCTTC. The encoded protein is CASSLYGEGLAGVSEQFF.

The chain is built from TRBV7-9 and TRBJ2-7, with 14 bases that match TRBD2. The V segment lost 5 bases and the J segment 3 bases; nucleotides outside the gene matches: 6. The CDR3 is made up of 16 amino acids. Germline CDR1 and CDR2: SEHNR and FQNEAQ (reference sequence). The CDR3 DNA follows: TGTGCCAGCAGCAACGGACTAGCGGGAGGCCTCTACGAGCAGTACTTC. Translated, it gives CASSNGLAGGLYEQYF. The variable domain in full, completed from reference TRBV7-9 and TRBJ2-7, reads DTGVSQNPRHKITKRGQNVTFRCDPISEHNRLYWYRQTLGQGPEFLTYFQNEAQLEKSRLLSDRFSAERPKGSFSTLEIQRTEQGDSAMYLCASSNGLAGGLYEQYFGPGTRLTVT.

The chain couples TRBV18 to TRBJ1-4; D is unclear. The CDR3 loop spans 14 amino acids. V was clipped by 2 bases and J by 4 bases, with 8 bases between them. Germline CDR1 KGHSH, CDR2 LQKENI. Here the CDR3 DNA reads TGTGCCAGCTCACCAGCCGGGAATAATGAAAAACTGTTTTTT. It specifies CASSPAGNNEKLFF.